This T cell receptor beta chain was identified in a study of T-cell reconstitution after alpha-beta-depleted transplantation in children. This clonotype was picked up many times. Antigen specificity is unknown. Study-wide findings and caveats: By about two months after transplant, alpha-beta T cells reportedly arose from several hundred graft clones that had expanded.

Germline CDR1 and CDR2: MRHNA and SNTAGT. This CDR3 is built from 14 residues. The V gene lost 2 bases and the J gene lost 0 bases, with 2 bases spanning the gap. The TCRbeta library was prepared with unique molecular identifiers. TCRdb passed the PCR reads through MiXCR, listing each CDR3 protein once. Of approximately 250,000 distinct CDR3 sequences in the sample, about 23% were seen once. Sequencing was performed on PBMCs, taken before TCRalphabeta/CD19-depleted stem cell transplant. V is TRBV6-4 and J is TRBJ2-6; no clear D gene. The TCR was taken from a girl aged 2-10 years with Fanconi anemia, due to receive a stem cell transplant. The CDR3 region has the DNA TGTGCCAGCAGTGACAACTCTGGGGCCAACGTCCTGACTTTC. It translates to CASSDNSGANVLTF.